One sample yielded the 18 T cell receptor beta chains listed below, sequenced in a study of T-cell memory formation after mild COVID-19. TCRdb used MiXCR to reprocess the 5' RACE reads, holding one entry per CDR3 protein. Counted here are around 510,000 distinct CDR3 sequences, roughly 22% occurring once; the ten biggest clones make up around 9.2%. Material for sequencing was PBMCs or a T cell subset sorted from them (not recorded which). The source of these receptors is an adult woman who had mild COVID-19 (a few samples of this study predate the infection). Cell type and time point are not known.

A note on this clonotype: A read error may be the cause here, since a much bigger clone is one base away. This chain links TRBV20-1 with TRBJ1-2; D not resolved. Germline CDR1 DFQATT, CDR2 SNEGSKA (reference sequence). The CDR3 has 12 residues. V was trimmed by 5 bases and J by 6 bases, leaving 13 bases between them. The CDR3 here is CSAHTAEDGYTF. CDR3 DNA sequence: TGCAGTGCTCACACAGCTGAGGATGGCTACACCTTC.

This rearrangement joins TRBV25-1 to TRBJ2-7; D may be TRBD2 (6 bases). V lost 4 bases, J lost 3 bases, and 10 bases lay in between. The CDR3 is 13 amino acids. The germline V gene encodes CDR1 MGHDK and CDR2 SYGVNS. The CDR3 region has the DNA TGTGCCAGCAGTGGTACGCGGGGCTACGAGCAGTACTTC. It is translated as CASSGTRGYEQYF.

This clonotype was observed a few times. The rearrangement uses TRBV15 and TRBJ1-5; D ambiguous. CDR1 and CDR2 from the germline V gene are LNHNV and YYDKDF (reference sequence). V lost 5 bases, J lost 3 bases, and 5 bases lay in between. This CDR3 has 12 residues. The CDR3 loop is CATSLDNQPQHF. The CDR3 DNA sequence: TGTGCCACCAGCTTGGACAATCAGCCCCAGCATTTT.

The J gene is TRBJ2-3, the V gene TRBV9, with D unclear. The germline V gene encodes CDR1 SGDLS and CDR2 YYNGEE. The CDR3 has 14 amino acids. Trimming removed 2 bases from V and 3 bases from J, with 10 bases in between. CDR3 in amino acids: CASSVGLGTDTQYF. The CDR3 region has the DNA TGTGCCAGCAGCGTGGGGTTAGGTACAGATACGCAGTATTTT. Supplemented by reference TRBV9 and TRBJ2-3, the full variable domain reads DSGVTQTPKHLITATGQRVTLRCSPRSGDLSVYWYQQSLDQGLQFLIQYYNGEERAKGNILERFSAQQFPDLHSELNLSSLELGDSALYFCASSVGLGTDTQYFGPGTRLTVL.

The rearrangement joins TRBV29-1 to TRBJ2-5; D remains unclear. V was shortened by 2 bases and J by 5 bases, with 15 bases between the two germline ends. Germline CDR1 reads SQVTM; CDR2 reads ANQGSEA. The CDR3 runs 14 residues. CDR3 region: CSVELKKGGETQYF. DNA of the CDR3: TGCAGCGTTGAATTGAAGAAGGGTGGGGAGACCCAGTACTTC.

V gene TRBV7-2 combines with J gene TRBJ1-1; D not resolved. Trimming took 7 bases from V and 3 from J, leaving 12 bases between them. The V gene's germline CDR1 is SGHTA and CDR2 FQGNSA. This CDR3 is built from 13 residues. CDR3 coding DNA: TGTGCCAGCACCCCCGGCAGGCACACTGAAGCTTTCTTT. Its translation is CASTPGRHTEAFF.

In this sample, this clonotype turned up a few times. The chain couples TRBV12-5 to TRBJ2-3; 11 positions match TRBD2. Looked up from germline, CDR1 is LGHNT and CDR2 is FRNRAP. The CDR3 consists of 16 residues. Unmatched junction bases numbered 9, after V lost 5 bases and J lost 5 bases. This CDR3 is CASGPTSGSLLDTQYF. In DNA form, the CDR3 reads TGTGCTAGTGGTCCCACTAGCGGGAGCCTCCTAGATACGCAGTATTTT.

This rearrangement joins TRBV24-1 to TRBJ2-1; D may be TRBD1 (6 bases). The CDR3 contains 17 residues. CDR1 and CDR2 (germline): KGHDR, SFDVKD. Trimming took off 5 bases at V and 4 bases at J, with 20 bases between the two ends. This chain's CDR3 is CATSGPGSRGGYNEQFF. CDR3 bases: TGTGCCACCAGTGGCCCGGGGAGCAGGGGCGGATACAATGAGCAGTTCTTC.

There are a few counts of this clonotype. The gene calls are TRBV25-1 and TRBJ1-1; D possibly corresponds to TRBD1 (6 bases). The germline V gene encodes CDR1 MGHDK and CDR2 SYGVNS. CDR3 length: 14 amino acids. The ends were cut back, 6 bases at V and 10 bases at J, with 21 bases in the middle. CDR3 sequence (DNA): TGTGCCAGCAGAGAACAGGGCGCAGTGGGGGGAGCTTTCTTT. Protein product: CASREQGAVGGAFF.

V gene TRBV5-8 combines with J gene TRBJ1-1; unclear D gene. V lost 0 bases to trimming and J lost 3 bases, with 18 bases between them. The CDR3 spans 17 residues. Germline V gene lookup returns CDR1 SGHTS and CDR2 YDEGEE. Written as DNA, the CDR3 is TGTGCCAGCAGCTTGGTCGGGAGATCGGGGATTCACACTGAAGCTTTCTTT. This gives the protein CASSLVGRSGIHTEAFF. Looking up the rest from reference TRBV5-8 and TRBJ1-1 gives the full variable domain: EAGVTQSPTHLIKTRGQQATLRCSPISGHTSVYWYQQALGLGLQFLLWYDEGEERNRGNFPPRFSGRQFPNYSSELNVNALELEDSALYLCASSLVGRSGIHTEAFFGQGTRLTVV.

This sequence joins TRBV25-1 and TRBJ1-2; D is perhaps TRBD1 (6 bases). The CDR3 sequence is 14 residues long. The germline CDR1 and CDR2 sequences are MGHDK and SYGVNS. Trimming stripped 10 bases from V and 2 bases from J, with 17 bases between. The CDR3: CATRGAPENYGYTF. In nucleotides, the CDR3 is TGTGCCACCCGGGGGGCTCCCGAAAACTATGGCTACACCTTC.

This clonotype was found a few times. The chain employs TRBV27 and TRBJ2-1, with 7 bases that match TRBD2. V trimming: 2 bases; J trimming: 4 bases; junction bases outside the gene matches: 5. The CDR3 is made up of 15 amino acids. Germline assignment: CDR1 MNHEY and CDR2 SMNVEV (reference sequence). CDR3: CASSLAGVGYNEQFF. Written as DNA, the CDR3 is TGTGCCAGCAGTTTAGCGGGGGTTGGTTACAATGAGCAGTTCTTC.

This clonotype was seen only a few times. The CDR3 region has the DNA TGTGCCACCAGTGACGCTACCGGGACAGGGTATGAGCAGTTCTTC. Encoded protein: CATSDATGTGYEQFF. The V gene is TRBV24-1, the J gene TRBJ2-1, with 9 positions matching TRBD1. Per germline, CDR1 KGHDR and CDR2 SFDVKD. V shed 4 bases and J 8 bases; nucleotides not matched to a gene: 8. This CDR3 has 15 residues.

This clonotype was counted between two and nine times. The chain is built from TRBV15 and TRBJ2-5, with TRBD2 identical over 12 bases. The CDR3 extends over 14 amino acids. Germline-derived CDR1 and CDR2 are LNHNV and YYDKDF (reference sequence). J gave up 2 bases and V 8 bases, and 3 bases lay outside the gene matches. CDR3 nucleotide sequence: TGTGCCACCCGTGGACTAGCGGGACAAGAGACCCAGTACTTC. Translation gives CATRGLAGQETQYF.

The chain carries TRBV5-1 and TRBJ2-4; 8 bases fit TRBD1. Trimming removed 4 bases from V and 6 bases from J; junction bases left unmatched: 6. The germline V gene has CDR1 SGHRS and CDR2 YFSETQ. This CDR3 region has 14 residues. The CDR3: CASSGTTGGNIQYF. In DNA form, the CDR3 reads TGCGCCAGCAGCGGAACAACAGGGGGAAACATTCAGTACTTC.

In this sample, this clonotype turned up a few times. This chain links TRBV18 with TRBJ1-1; D gene uncertain. Germline V gene data show CDR1 as KGHSH and CDR2 as LQKENI. The CDR3 has 16 amino acids. Deletions cut 2 bases from V and 5 bases from J, with 18 bases between. The CDR3 spells CASSPSGRRLRTEAFF. CDR3 coding DNA: TGTGCCAGCTCACCATCGGGCCGACGACTGAGGACTGAAGCTTTCTTT. The complete variable domain, with remaining parts taken from reference TRBV18 and TRBJ1-1, reads NAGVMQNPRHLVRRRGQEARLRCSPMKGHSHVYWYRQLPEEGLKFMVYLQKENIIDESGMPKERFSAEFPKEGPSILRIQQVVRGDSAAYFCASSPSGRRLRTEAFFGQGTRLTVV.

The chain recombines TRBV2 with TRBJ1-2, with D possibly matching TRBD1 (5 bases). This CDR3 region has 14 residues. The V end lost 8 bases, the J end lost 3 bases, and 16 bases lay between the germline ends. Germline V CDR1 and CDR2: SNHLY, FYNNEI. The CDR3 nucleotides are TGTGCCAGCCGCCCAAGGGGAGTTGACTATGGCTACACCTTC. Protein: CASRPRGVDYGYTF. The variable domain in full, with the rest retrieved from reference TRBV2 and TRBJ1-2, is EPEVTQTPSHQVTQMGQEVILRCVPISNHLYFYWYRQILGQKVEFLVSFYNNEISEKSEIFDDQFSVERPDGSNFTLKIRSTKLEDSAMYFCASRPRGVDYGYTFGSGTRLTVV.

The chain links TRBV7-9 to TRBJ2-1, with TRBD2 matching over 9 bases. V shed 9 bases and J 9 bases; nucleotides not matched to a gene: 12. Germline loops: CDR1 SEHNR, CDR2 FQNEAQ (reference sequence). The CDR3 has 14 residues. CDR3 sequence reads: CASASGLAPREQFF. The CDR3 DNA reads TGTGCCAGTGCCTCGGGACTAGCCCCCCGTGAGCAGTTCTTC. Together with reference TRBV7-9 and TRBJ2-1, the CDR3 gives the full variable domain: DTGVSQNPRHKITKRGQNVTFRCDPISEHNRLYWYRQTLGQGPEFLTYFQNEAQLEKSRLLSDRFSAERPKGSFSTLEIQRTEQGDSAMYLCASASGLAPREQFFGPGTRLTVL.